This is a list of T cell receptor beta chains from one sample in a study of blood T cell repertoires in COVID-19. TCRdb's table, derived via immunoSEQ multiplex PCR, lists solely in-frame clones and lacks some. Among 60,000 to 90,000 clones listed, around 80% were seen once. Sequenced sample: peripheral blood. These receptors came from a man aged 60-69 years with active or convalescent COVID-19. CDR3s include the opening cysteine and the closing phenylalanine or tryptophan.

length,V,CDR3
12,TRBV7-9,CASRILDTEAFF
12,TRBV29-1,CSVVTGSYGYTF
20,TRBV7-8,CASSLALGQRAPSSTDTQYF
15,TRBV27,CASTEQVPMGNIQYF
14,TRBV27,CASSLQYSNQPQHF
15,TRBV7-3,CASSLRGGARDTQYF
17,TRBV7-2,CASSQTGGRGYNSPLHF
14,TRBV2,CASSAPGRVETQYF
16,TRBV13,CASSLTSGGASDTQYF
10,TRBV6-5,CASRVDSLNF
14,TRBV7-2,CASSLDKGGNGYTF
16,TRBV15,CATSRDGGAGNEKLFF
15,TRBV9,CASSDGRGRGNEQFF
14,TRBV7-9,CASSLQGANQPQHF
14,TRBV4-1,CASKLAGDGDTQYF
15,TRBV28,CASSSGENFNYGYTF
17,TRBV4-3,CASSRSDRGRSYNEQFF
15,TRBV7-3,CASSSRDSRTDTQYF
16,TRBV5-1,CASSLTGGISTDTQYF
15,TRBV6-6,CASSRSGTSNYGYTF
15,TRBV3-1/TRBV3-2,CASSLRDTYTGELFF
14,TRBV7-2,CASSLHSGLPEQYF
12,TRBV20-1,CSASRREAEAFF
15,TRBV3-1/TRBV3-2,CASSQLGQGNSPLHF
17,TRBV3-1/TRBV3-2,CASSPGLAGGITDTQYF
13,TRBV5-1,CASSLWEGSEAFF
15,TRBV14,CASSQAAGAGEKLFF
16,TRBV6-2/TRBV6-3,CASSFGQTPPGNTIYF
15,TRBV6-2/TRBV6-3,CASSYWAGDTDTQYF
12,TRBV6-1,CASSEGAGEQFF
14,TRBV18,CASSPPTGRTEAFF
15,TRBV5-8,CASSLDLSGANVLTF
16,TRBV11-2,CASSPGVTGGADTQYF
13,TRBV6-5,CASVQFPAYEQYF
14,TRBV7-9,CASSLGQLNTEAFF
16,TRBV4-2,CASSRTSGVNTDTQYF
13,TRBV12-3/TRBV12-4,CASSYQFADTQYF
15,TRBV5-6,CASTLVSGGVETQYF
13,TRBV24-1,CATSPGFREKLFF
17,TRBV5-6,CASRPTGVGANTGELFF
11,TRBV18,CASSLEYEQYF
14,TRBV4-3,CASSQLTGDGGYTF
16,TRBV5-4,CASSLAGVASSYEQYF
15,TRBV7-9,CASSLSGGGNTEAFF
14,TRBV29-1,CSVNPTAMNTEAFF
14,TRBV5-1,CASSRVQGDEKLFF
15,TRBV4-3,CASSQDGVGQTEAFF
13,TRBV15,CYHSAGFNSPLHF
13,TRBV29-1,CSVGDTYNSPLHF
19,TRBV1,CTSSHAPCPSGGAKNIQYF
17,TRBV7-9,CASSPTGSSDSGNTIYF
16,TRBV5-1,CASSAGQTLANYGYTF
15,TRBV6-2/TRBV6-3,CASSYLAGVIGELFF
14,TRBV29-1,CSADIGRADYGYTF
17,TRBV18,CASSPPSAGGQYNEQFF
15,TRBV14,CASSQLGPIGDGYTF
14,TRBV18,CASSPRDTNEKLFF